This T cell receptor beta chain was identified during a study of PD-1 blockade in classical Hodgkin lymphoma. Some clones are missing from TCRdb's copy, which holds only in-frame ones; the method was immunoSEQ multiplex PCR. Of 20,000 to 25,000 clones detected, around 90% appear once; the ten largest clones hold about 0.54%. Germline V gives CDR1 SGHTA, CDR2 FQGTGA. Trimming took off 0 bases at V and 6 bases at J, with 9 bases between the two ends. The CDR3 totals 13 residues. About this clone: Its antigen is still unknown.

Specified time point: newly diagnosed, previously untreated cHL patient sample. The study purified CD4+ T cells from thawed PBMCs using magnetic negative selection. Study-wide points: According to reports, newly diagnosed patients had lower baseline TCR diversity than healthy donors, and relapsed/refractory patients had lower baseline TCR diversity still.

This sequence was found in a human donor with classical Hodgkin lymphoma. This chain joins TRBV7-3 and TRBJ2-7; D is possibly TRBD1 (5 bases). The source material was CD4+ T cells from blood. CDR3 residues: CASSLTDIAEQYF. The CDR3 DNA reads TGTGCCAGCAGCTTAACGGACATAGCCGAGCAGTACTTC.